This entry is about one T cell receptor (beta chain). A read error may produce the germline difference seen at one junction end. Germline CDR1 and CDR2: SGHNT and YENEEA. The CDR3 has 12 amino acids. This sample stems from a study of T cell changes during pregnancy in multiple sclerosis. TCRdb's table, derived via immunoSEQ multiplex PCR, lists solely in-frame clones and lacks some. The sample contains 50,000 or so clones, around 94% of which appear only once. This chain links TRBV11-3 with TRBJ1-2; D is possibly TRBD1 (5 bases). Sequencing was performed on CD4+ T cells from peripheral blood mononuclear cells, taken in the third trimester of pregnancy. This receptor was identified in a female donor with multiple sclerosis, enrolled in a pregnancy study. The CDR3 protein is CASSMAGLDHTF. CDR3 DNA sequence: TGTGCCAGCAGTATGGCAGGGTTGGACCATACTTTC. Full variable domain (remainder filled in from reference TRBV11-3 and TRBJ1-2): EAGVVQSPRYKIIEKKQPVAFWCNPISGHNTLYWYLQNLGQGPELLIRYENEEAVDDSQLPKDRFSAERLKGVDSTLKIQPAELGDSAVYLCASSMAGLDHTFGSGTRLTVV.